This T cell receptor (beta chain) was captured by sequencing in a study of cytomegalovirus exposure and HLA in healthy donors. Study-wide findings and caveats: Associated with cytomegalovirus, according to the listing, were 150 to 200 TCR beta chains.

Germline V CDR1 and CDR2: SGDLS, YYNGEE. The ends were cut back, 4 bases at V and 2 bases at J, with 22 bases in the middle. There are 18 residues in the CDR3. For this clone: The antigen remains undetermined.

Vbeta (60) and Jbeta (13) primers were used in the PCR. Profiled with immunoSEQ multiplex PCR; TCRdb holds only in-frame clones, not every one. The table records 150,000 to 200,000 clones, about 90% of them present only once. The sequence came from a girl under three years old in good health and CMV-seronegative. The sample taken for sequencing was PBMCs. This chain connects TRBV9 to TRBJ2-1, with a possible D match to TRBD2 (5 bases). CDR3 DNA sequence: TGTGCCAGCAGCACGGGATCTAGTGCGGGCCGTACCTACAATGAGCAGTTCTTC. Its translation is CASSTGSSAGRTYNEQFF.